Following are 7 T cell receptor beta chains from one sample sequenced in a study of radiation and T cells in renal cell carcinoma. TCRdb's table, derived via immunoSEQ multiplex PCR, lists solely in-frame clones and lacks some. The table includes roughly 9,300 clones, 63% detected once. Stated treatment: 15 Gy SBRT to primary tumor, nephrectomy 4 weeks later. Specimen: tumor tissue, collected from a patient whose treatment included radiotherapy and nephrectomy. The receptors shown here come from a woman aged 45-65 years with renal cell carcinoma.

V gene TRBV28 combines with J gene TRBJ1-2; no reliable D call. Trimming stripped 5 bases from V and 5 bases from J, with 9 bases between. CDR1 and CDR2 (germline): MDHEN, SYDVKM. The CDR3 runs 12 residues. CDR3 region: CASSDGVYGYTF. The DNA of the CDR3 is TGTGCCAGCAGTGACGGAGTATATGGCTACACCTTC.

The J gene is TRBJ1-2, the V gene TRBV7-2; D is perhaps TRBD1 (6 bases). The CDR3 has 14 amino acids. In germline, CDR1 is SGHTA, CDR2 FQGNSA. Trimming removed 5 bases at V and 3 bases at J, with 13 bases between. As DNA, the CDR3 is TGTGCCAGCAGCCCAAACAGGGAGGACTATGGCTACACCTTC. Translating it yields CASSPNREDYGYTF.

This chain connects TRBV6-1 to TRBJ2-1; the match to TRBD2 covers 11 bases. The CDR3 covers 16 residues. Trimming took 2 bases from V and 5 from J; bases not matched to a gene: 5. Germline-derived CDR1 and CDR2 are MNHNS and SASEGT. The DNA of the CDR3 is TGTGCCAGCAGTGAACCGGGACTAGCGGTCCACAATGAGCAGTTCTTC. Protein: CASSEPGLAVHNEQFF.

This clone is medium-sized (0.01 to 0.1%) within its sample. The V call is TRBV5-4, the J call TRBJ2-2; D possibly corresponds to TRBD1 (8 bases). This CDR3 is built from 17 residues. The germline CDR1 and CDR2 sequences are SGHNT and YYREEE (reference sequence). The ends were cut back, 4 bases at V and 0 bases at J, with 16 bases in the middle. The CDR3 DNA reads TGTGCCAGCAGCCGGACAGGGAGGGGGTCGAACACCGGGGAGCTGTTTTTT. Its protein is CASSRTGRGSNTGELFF.

This clone occurred a few times. The chain links TRBV30 to TRBJ2-3, with 9 bases identical to TRBD2. The V gene's germline CDR1 is GTSNPN and CDR2 SVGIG (reference sequence). The CDR3 runs to 15 residues. With V trimmed by 2 bases and J by 3 bases, 6 bases remained unmatched. CDR3 nucleotides: TGTGCCTGGAGTCAGGGCGGGGGGGCAACAGATACGCAGTATTTT. Its protein is CAWSQGGGATDTQYF.

The V call is TRBV4-1, the J call TRBJ1-1, with D tentatively TRBD1 (6 bases). CDR1 and CDR2 from the germline V gene are MGHRA and YSYEKL. The CDR3 loop spans 16 amino acids. V was pared by 2 bases and J by 0 bases, with 13 bases between. This CDR3 reads CASSQPNRDLNTEAFF. The CDR3 region has the DNA TGCGCCAGCAGCCAACCGAACAGGGACTTGAACACTGAAGCTTTCTTT.

The J gene is TRBJ1-1, the V gene TRBV5-1; D not resolved. The CDR3 sequence is 14 residues long. V lost 0 bases and J 5 bases, leaving 11 bases between the germline ends. Germline CDR1 is SGHRS and CDR2 is YFSETQ. CDR3 nucleotides: TGCGCCAGCAGCTTGGATCCCGCGGGGACTGAAGCTTTCTTT. This translates into CASSLDPAGTEAFF.